The entry that follows covers one T cell receptor (beta chain) sequence. What it binds is not known. Other DNA sequences in the same sample also yield this CDR3. PCR used 60 Vbeta primers and 13 Jbeta primers. The data were produced by immunoSEQ multiplex PCR, yet TCRdb's version contains in-frame clones alone and is incomplete. The sample lists 140,000 to 150,000 clones; roughly 80% were seen once. This CDR3 has 17 amino acids. The germline CDR1 and CDR2 sequences are MNHEY and SMNVEV (reference sequence). Trimming removed 3 bases from V and 3 bases from J; junction bases left unmatched: 9. The data are from a study of cytomegalovirus exposure and HLA in healthy donors. Study in general: Around 80 million unique TCR sequences came from HLA-typed donors in an early release.

Study results and limitations: An analysis was carried out later, and it reportedly showed fewer N-insertions in an Asian-associated ancestry cluster than the 666-donor mean. In an earlier analysis, about 87% or about 30%: the productive usage of most TCR beta V segments. Using the classifier, cytomegalovirus status was reportedly diagnosed with high specificity and sensitivity.

Sequenced sample: PBMCs. The sequence derives from a male donor in good health and CMV-seronegative. The chain links TRBV27 to TRBJ2-1; TRBD1 matches at 9 bases. The CDR3 bases are TGTGCCAGCAGTTTTAGGGACCGGGACAGGGACTACAATGAGCAGTTCTTC. It encodes CASSFRDRDRDYNEQFF.